The table lists the clone carrying this T cell receptor beta chain with a few counts. Antigen unknown. This record belongs to a study of T cells in Graves' hyperthyroidism and ophthalmopathy. Study summary: At initial diagnosis, before any treatment had begun, peripheral blood was obtained. Points from the study as a whole: Most thyroid clonotypes that were expanded above 0.001 also turned up in blood.

Between the trimmed V and J ends, which lost 0 bases and 8 bases, there was a span of 8 bases. The germline gives CDR1 SGHTA, CDR2 FQGTGA. The CDR3 spans 13 residues. TCR beta CDR3 region amplification was performed from RNA transcripts. Using the HTBI primer set, a first-round RT-PCR was run on the TCR CDR3. TCRdb re-called the multiplex PCR reads through MiXCR, storing one row per CDR3 protein. The sample has hundreds of thousands of distinct CDR3 sequences; 14% are singletons. The source material was blood. The TCR sequence derives from a woman aged 18 to 35 with Graves' hyperthyroidism. The rearrangement links TRBV7-3 to TRBJ1-5; no clear D. For the CDR3, the DNA is TGTGCCAGCAGCTTAACTAGGGAGGAGCCCCAGCATTTT. It encodes CASSLTREEPQHF.